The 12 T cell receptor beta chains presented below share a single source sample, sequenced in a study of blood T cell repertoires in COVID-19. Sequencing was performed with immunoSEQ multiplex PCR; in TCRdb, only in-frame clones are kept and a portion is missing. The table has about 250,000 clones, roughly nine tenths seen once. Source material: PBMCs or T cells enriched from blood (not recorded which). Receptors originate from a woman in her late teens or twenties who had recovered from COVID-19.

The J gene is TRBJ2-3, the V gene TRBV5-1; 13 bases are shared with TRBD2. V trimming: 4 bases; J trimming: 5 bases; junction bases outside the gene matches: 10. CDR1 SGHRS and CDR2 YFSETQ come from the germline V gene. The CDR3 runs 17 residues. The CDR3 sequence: CASSPATSGGAIDTQYF. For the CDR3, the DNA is TGCGCCAGCAGCCCGGCTACTAGCGGGGGGGCGATAGATACGCAGTATTTT.

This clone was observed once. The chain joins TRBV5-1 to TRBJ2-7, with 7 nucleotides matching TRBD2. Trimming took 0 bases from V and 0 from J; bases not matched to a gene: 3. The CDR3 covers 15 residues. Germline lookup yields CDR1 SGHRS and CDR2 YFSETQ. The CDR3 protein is CASSLDGGSSYEQYF. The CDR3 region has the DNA TGCGCCAGCAGCTTGGACGGGGGGAGCTCCTACGAGCAGTACTTC. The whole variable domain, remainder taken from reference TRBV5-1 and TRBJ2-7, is KAGVTQTPRYLIKTRGQQVTLSCSPISGHRSVSWYQQTPGQGLQFLFEYFSETQRNKGNFPGRFSGRQFSNSRSEMNVSTLELGDSALYLCASSLDGGSSYEQYFGPGTRLTVT.

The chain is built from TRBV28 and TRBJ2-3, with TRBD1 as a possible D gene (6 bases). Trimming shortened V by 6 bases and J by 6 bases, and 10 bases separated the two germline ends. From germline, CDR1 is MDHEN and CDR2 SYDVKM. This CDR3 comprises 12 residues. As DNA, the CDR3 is TGTGCCAGCAGACCGCAGGGGGATACGCAGTATTTT. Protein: CASRPQGDTQYF.

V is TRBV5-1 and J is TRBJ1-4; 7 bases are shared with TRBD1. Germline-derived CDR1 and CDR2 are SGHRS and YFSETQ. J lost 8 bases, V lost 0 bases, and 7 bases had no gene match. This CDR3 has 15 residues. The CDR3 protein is CASSLGQGEDEKLFF. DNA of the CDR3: TGCGCCAGCAGCTTGGGACAGGGAGAGGACGAAAAACTGTTTTTT.

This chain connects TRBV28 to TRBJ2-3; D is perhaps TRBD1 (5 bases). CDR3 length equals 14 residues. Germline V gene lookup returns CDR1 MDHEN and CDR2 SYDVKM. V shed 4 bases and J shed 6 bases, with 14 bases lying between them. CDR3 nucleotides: TGTGCCAGCAGTTGGGGCGGCAGTTTGGATACGCAGTATTTT. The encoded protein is CASSWGGSLDTQYF.

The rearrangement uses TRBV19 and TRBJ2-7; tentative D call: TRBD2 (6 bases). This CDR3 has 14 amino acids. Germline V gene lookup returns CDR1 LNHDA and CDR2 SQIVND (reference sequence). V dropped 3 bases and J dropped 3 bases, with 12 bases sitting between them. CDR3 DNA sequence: TGTGCCAGTAGTATGGGGGGTCGACTCTACGAGCAGTACTTC. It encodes CASSMGGRLYEQYF.

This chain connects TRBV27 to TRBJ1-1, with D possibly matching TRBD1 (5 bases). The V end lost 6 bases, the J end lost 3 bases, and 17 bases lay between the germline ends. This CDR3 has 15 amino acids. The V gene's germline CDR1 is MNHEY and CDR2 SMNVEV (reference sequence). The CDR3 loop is CASSPPGGWDTEAFF. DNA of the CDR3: TGTGCCAGCAGCCCTCCGGGGGGTTGGGACACTGAAGCTTTCTTT.

CDR3 protein: CASSLGAQANQETQYF. The DNA of the CDR3 is TGCGCCAGCAGCTTGGGGGCTCAGGCAAATCAAGAGACCCAGTACTTC. This rearrangement joins TRBV5-1 to TRBJ2-5; D is undetermined. This CDR3 has 16 residues. CDR1 and CDR2 (germline): SGHRS, YFSETQ. V shed 0 bases and J shed 2 bases, with 14 bases lying between them.

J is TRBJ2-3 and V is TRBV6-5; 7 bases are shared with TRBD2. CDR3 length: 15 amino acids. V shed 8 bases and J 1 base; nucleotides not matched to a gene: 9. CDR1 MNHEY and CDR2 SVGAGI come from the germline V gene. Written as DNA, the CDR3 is TGTGCCAGCGGGGGGAGGGGATTAGGCACAGATACGCAGTATTTT. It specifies CASGGRGLGTDTQYF.

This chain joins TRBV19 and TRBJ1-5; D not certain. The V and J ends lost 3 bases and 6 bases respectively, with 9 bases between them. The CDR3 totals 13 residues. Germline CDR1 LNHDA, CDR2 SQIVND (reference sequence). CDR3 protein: CASSIAFGQPQHF. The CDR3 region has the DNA TGTGCCAGTAGTATTGCCTTCGGTCAGCCCCAGCATTTT.

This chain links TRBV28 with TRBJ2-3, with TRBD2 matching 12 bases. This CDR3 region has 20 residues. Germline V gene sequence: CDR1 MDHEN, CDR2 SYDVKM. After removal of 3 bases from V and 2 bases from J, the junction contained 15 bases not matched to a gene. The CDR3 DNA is TGTGCCAGCAGTTTTCCTATTGTTGTTACTAGCGGGGGGAACACAGATACGCAGTATTTT. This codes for CASSFPIVVTSGGNTDTQYF.

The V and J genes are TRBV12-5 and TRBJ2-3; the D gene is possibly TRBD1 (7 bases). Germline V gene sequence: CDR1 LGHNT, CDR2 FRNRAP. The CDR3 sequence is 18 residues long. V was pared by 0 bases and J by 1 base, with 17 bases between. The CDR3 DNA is TGTGCTAGTGGTTTGGTGTCCTACAGGGGAGGCTGCACAGATACGCAGTATTTT. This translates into CASGLVSYRGGCTDTQYF.